In its sample, the clone carrying this T cell receptor beta chain was seen a few times. Recruitment covered 25 or so US areas and drew participants whose ages spanned roughly 18 to 100 years. Self-reported history from a screening survey and questionnaire set each donor's cohort. This entry comes from a study of blood T cell repertoires in COVID-19. Per the original methods: Nucleated cell counts were estimated from reference gene primer amplification. Clones were read by immunoSEQ multiplex PCR, and TCRdb kept only the in-frame ones, dropping some. From that table come the V and J calls and clone size; the DNA was used to work out D and trimming. The sample lists 100,000 to 150,000 clones; about 88% were seen once. V shed 2 bases and J shed 2 bases, with 11 bases lying between them. This CDR3 has 15 residues.

The sample was PBMCs or T cells enriched from blood (not recorded which). The J gene is TRBJ1-5, the V gene TRBV5-3; D not resolved. TRBV5-3 is labeled an ORF, and its function is uncertain. This receptor was taken from a man in his forties with acute COVID-19. The DNA for the CDR3 is TGTGCCAGAAGCTTAAACACGATACGCAATCAGCCCCAGCATTTT. It translates to CARSLNTIRNQPQHF.